This T cell receptor (beta chain) originates from a study of cytomegalovirus exposure and HLA in healthy donors. Study information: Of all 400 or so donors who were genotyped, 81% belonged to the Caucasian-associated ancestry cluster.

The study, taken as a whole, reports: A later analysis, which compared TCR beta chains of equal frequency, found the HLA-associated ones more clonally expanded. Another analysis was done later, and it associated over 15,000 TCR beta sequences with HLA alleles at 0.05 false discovery rate.

CDR1 and CDR2 (germline): MNHEY, SVGAGI. Trimming took off 2 bases at V and 4 bases at J, with 11 bases between the two ends. The CDR3 length is 15 residues. This clone was seen just once. Its antigen is not known. The PCR contained 60 Vbeta and 13 Jbeta primers. Here immunoSEQ multiplex PCR was the method, and the copy in TCRdb shows in-frame clones only, minus some. The sample lists over 100,000 clones, 78% occurring once. The chain employs TRBV6-5 and TRBJ1-4; the D is unclear. Sequenced sample: PBMCs. This receptor was taken from a female donor in good health and CMV-seronegative. The CDR3 is CASSYDHSFNEKLFF. The CDR3 DNA sequence: TGTGCCAGCAGTTACGACCACAGCTTTAATGAAAAACTGTTTTTT.